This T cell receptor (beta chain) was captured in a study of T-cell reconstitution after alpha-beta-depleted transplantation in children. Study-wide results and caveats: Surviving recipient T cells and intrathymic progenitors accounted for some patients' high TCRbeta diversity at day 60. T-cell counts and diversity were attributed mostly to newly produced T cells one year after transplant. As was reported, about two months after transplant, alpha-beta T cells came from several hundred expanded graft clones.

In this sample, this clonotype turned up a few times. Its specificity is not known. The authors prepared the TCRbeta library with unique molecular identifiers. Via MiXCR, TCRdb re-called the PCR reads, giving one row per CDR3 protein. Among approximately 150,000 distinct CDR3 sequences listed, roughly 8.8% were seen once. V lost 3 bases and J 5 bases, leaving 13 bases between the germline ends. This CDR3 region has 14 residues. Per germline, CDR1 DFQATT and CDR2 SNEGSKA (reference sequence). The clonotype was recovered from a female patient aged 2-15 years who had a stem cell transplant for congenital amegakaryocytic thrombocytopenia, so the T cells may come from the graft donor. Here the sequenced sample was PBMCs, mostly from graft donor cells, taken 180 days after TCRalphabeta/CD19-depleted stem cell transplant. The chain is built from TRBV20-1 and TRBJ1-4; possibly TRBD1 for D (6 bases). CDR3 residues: CSASRGTRNEKLFF. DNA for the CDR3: TGCAGTGCTAGCCGGGGGACAAGAAATGAAAAACTGTTTTTT.